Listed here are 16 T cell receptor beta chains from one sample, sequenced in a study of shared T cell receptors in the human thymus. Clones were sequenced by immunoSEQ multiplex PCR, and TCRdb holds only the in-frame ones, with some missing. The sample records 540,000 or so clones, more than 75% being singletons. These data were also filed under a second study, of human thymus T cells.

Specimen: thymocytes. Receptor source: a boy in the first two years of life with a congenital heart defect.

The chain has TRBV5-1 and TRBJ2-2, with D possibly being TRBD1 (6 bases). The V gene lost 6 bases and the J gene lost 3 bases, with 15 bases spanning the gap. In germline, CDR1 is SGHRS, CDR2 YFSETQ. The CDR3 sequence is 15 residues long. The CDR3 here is CASKAGVPYTGELFF. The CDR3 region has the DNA TGCGCCAGCAAAGCAGGGGTCCCCTACACCGGGGAGCTGTTTTTT.

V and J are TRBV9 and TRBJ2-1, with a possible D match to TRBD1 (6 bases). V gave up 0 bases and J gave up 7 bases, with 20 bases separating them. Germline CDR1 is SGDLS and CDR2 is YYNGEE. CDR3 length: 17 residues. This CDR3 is CASSVGDGAGVLNEQFF. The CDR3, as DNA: TGTGCCAGCAGCGTAGGAGATGGGGCAGGGGTCCTAAATGAGCAGTTCTTC.

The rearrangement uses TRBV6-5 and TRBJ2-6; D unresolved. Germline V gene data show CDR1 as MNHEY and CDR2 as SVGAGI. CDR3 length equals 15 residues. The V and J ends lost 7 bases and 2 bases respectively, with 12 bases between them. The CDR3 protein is CASTPRSTGANVLTF. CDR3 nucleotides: TGTGCCAGCACCCCGCGATCAACTGGGGCCAACGTCCTGACTTTC.

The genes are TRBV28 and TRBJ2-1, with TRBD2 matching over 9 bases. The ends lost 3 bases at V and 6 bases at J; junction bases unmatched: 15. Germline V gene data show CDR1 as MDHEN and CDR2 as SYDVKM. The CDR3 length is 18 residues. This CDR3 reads CASSFRIAGEGSVNEQFF. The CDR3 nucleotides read TGTGCCAGCAGTTTCCGAATAGCGGGGGAGGGGAGTGTCAATGAGCAGTTCTTC.

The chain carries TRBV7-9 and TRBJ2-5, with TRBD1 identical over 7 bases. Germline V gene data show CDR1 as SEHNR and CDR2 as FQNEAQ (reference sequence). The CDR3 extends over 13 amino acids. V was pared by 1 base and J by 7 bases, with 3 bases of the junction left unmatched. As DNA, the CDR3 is TGTGCCAGCAGCTTAGGACAGGGCGGGACCCAGTACTTC. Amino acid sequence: CASSLGQGGTQYF.

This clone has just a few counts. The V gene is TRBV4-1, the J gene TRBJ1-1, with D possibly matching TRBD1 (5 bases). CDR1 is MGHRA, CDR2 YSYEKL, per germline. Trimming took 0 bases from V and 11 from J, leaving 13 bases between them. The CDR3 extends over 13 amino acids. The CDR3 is CASSQERGIGAFF. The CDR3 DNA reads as TGCGCCAGCAGCCAAGAACGGGGGATTGGGGCTTTCTTT.

The chain's CDR3 is CASSPQADEQYF. The CDR3 nucleotides read TGTGCCAGCAGCCCTCAAGCCGACGAGCAGTACTTC. The V and J genes are TRBV9 and TRBJ2-7, with D hard to call. V lost 4 bases and J lost 5, with 10 bases in between. The CDR3 loop spans 12 amino acids. The germline gives CDR1 SGDLS, CDR2 YYNGEE.

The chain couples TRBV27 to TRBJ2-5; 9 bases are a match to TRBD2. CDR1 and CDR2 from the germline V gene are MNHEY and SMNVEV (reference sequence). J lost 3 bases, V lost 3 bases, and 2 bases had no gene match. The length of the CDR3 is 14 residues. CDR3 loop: CASSLPSGKETQYF. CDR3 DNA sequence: TGTGCCAGCAGTTTGCCTAGCGGGAAAGAGACCCAGTACTTC.

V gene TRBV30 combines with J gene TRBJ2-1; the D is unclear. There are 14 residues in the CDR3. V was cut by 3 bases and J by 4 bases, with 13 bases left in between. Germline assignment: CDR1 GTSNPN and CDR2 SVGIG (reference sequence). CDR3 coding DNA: TGTGCCTGGAGGTCTGGAGTTCGGTACAATGAGCAGTTCTTC. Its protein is CAWRSGVRYNEQFF.

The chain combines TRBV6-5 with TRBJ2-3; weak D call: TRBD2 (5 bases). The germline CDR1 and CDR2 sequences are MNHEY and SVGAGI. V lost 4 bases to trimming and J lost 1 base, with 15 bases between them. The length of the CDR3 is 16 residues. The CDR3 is CASSSRPSEGTDTQYF. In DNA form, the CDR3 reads TGTGCCAGCAGTTCCCGCCCCTCGGAGGGCACAGATACGCAGTATTTT.

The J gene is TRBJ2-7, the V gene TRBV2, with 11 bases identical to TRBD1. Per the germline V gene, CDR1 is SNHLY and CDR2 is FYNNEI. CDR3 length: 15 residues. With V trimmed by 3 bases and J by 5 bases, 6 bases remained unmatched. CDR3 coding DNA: TGTGCCAGCAGTGATCCGGGACAGGGGGACCACGAGCAGTACTTC. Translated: CASSDPGQGDHEQYF. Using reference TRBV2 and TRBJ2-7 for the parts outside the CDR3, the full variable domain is EPEVTQTPSHQVTQMGQEVILRCVPISNHLYFYWYRQILGQKVEFLVSFYNNEISEKSEIFDDQFSVERPDGSNFTLKIRSTKLEDSAMYFCASSDPGQGDHEQYFGPGTRLTVT.

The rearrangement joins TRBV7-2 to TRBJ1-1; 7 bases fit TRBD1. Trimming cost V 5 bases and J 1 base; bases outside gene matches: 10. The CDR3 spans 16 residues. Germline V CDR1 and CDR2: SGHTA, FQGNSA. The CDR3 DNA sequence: TGTGCCAGCAGCCCTCAGGACAGGTTTCAGAACACTGAAGCTTTCTTT. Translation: CASSPQDRFQNTEAFF.

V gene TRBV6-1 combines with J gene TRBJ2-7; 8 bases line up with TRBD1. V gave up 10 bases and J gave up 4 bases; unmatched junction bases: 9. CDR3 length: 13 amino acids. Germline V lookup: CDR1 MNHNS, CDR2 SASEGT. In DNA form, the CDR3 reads TGTGCCACCGAGGGTCAGGGGGCTTACGAGCAGTACTTC. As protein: CATEGQGAYEQYF.

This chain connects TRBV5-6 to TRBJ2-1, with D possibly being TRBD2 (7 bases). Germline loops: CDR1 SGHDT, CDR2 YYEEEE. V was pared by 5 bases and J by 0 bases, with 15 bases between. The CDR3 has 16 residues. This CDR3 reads CASRSKGGGSYNEQFF. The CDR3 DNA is TGTGCCAGCAGATCCAAGGGGGGGGGCTCCTACAATGAGCAGTTCTTC.

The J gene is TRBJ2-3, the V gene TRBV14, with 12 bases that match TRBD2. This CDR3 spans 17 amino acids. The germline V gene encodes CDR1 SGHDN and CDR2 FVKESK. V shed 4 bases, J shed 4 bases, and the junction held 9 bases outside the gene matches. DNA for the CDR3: TGTGCCAGCAGCCCCGGACTAGCGGGAATGGGGCCAGATACGCAGTATTTT. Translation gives CASSPGLAGMGPDTQYF.

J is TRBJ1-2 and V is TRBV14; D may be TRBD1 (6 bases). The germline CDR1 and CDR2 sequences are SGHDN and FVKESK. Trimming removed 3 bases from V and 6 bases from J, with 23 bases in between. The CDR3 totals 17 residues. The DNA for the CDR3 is TGTGCCAGCAGCCAGAGTTTTAGGTCAGGGACAACGGATGGCTACACCTTC. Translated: CASSQSFRSGTTDGYTF.